This T cell receptor beta chain was sequenced for a study of PD-L1 blockade in urothelial cancer. Overall study results and limits: Expansion of tumor-associated blood clones at 3 weeks was greater in durable-benefit patients.

Profiled with immunoSEQ multiplex PCR; TCRdb holds only in-frame clones, not every one. The top ten clones hold 14% to 15% of a sample with approximately 48,000 clones, around nine tenths of them seen once. Of note for this clone: Its antigen is unidentified.

This sample's time point: pretreatment peripheral blood. Locally advanced or metastatic urothelial carcinoma was diagnosed in the patients. For each patient, 1 to 8 samples were obtained, pretreatment and on-treatment. This CDR3 comprises 15 residues. Germline V gene data show CDR1 as MNHEY and CDR2 as SVGAGI. The V and J ends lost 6 bases and 0 bases respectively, with 14 bases between them. The chain has TRBV6-5 and TRBJ1-1, with a tentative D call TRBD1 (5 bases). This clonotype was sampled from a woman aged 60 to 75 with urothelial cancer. The sequencing here drew on PBMCs, taken around atezolizumab (anti-PD-L1) treatment. The CDR3 reads CASRRTPAMNTEAFF. The CDR3 DNA follows: TGTGCCAGCAGACGGACACCTGCAATGAACACTGAAGCTTTCTTT.